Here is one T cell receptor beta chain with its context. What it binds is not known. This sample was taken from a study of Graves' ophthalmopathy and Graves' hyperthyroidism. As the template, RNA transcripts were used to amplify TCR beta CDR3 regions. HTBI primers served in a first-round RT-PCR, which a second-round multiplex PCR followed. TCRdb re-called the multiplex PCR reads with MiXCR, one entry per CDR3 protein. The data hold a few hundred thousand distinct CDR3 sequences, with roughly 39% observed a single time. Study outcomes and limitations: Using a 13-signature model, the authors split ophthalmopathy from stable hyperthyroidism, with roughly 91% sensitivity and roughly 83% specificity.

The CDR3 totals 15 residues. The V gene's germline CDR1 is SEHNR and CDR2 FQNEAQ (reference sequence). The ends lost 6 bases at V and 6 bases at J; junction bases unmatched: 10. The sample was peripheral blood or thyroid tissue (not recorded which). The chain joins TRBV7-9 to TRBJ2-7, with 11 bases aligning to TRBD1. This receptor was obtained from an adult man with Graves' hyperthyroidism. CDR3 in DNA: TGTGCCAGCAGTCTCGCCGGGACAGGGGGACTCGAGCAGTACTTC. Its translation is CASSLAGTGGLEQYF.